This is a list of T cell receptor beta chains from one sample in a study of blood T cell repertoires in COVID-19. Clones were read by immunoSEQ multiplex PCR, and TCRdb kept only the in-frame ones, dropping some. Of about 120,000 clones listed, under 95% are singletons. Sequencing was performed on peripheral blood. The receptor source for this set is a man in his fifties or sixties with active COVID-19. The CDR3 runs from the conserved cysteine through the conserved F or W. D genes are given only for firm matches. Clone size appears in some rows only: once, few, many, or a class for an expanded clone.

TRBV27,TRBD1,TRBJ1-3,-,CASRRQGTGNTIYF,TGTGCCAGCAGACGACAGGGGACTGGAAACACCATATATTTT
TRBV11-2,TRBD1,TRBJ1-4,-,CASSFDRVGEKLFF,TGTGCCAGCAGCTTCGACAGGGTGGGTGAAAAACTGTTTTTT
TRBV29-1,-,TRBJ1-5,-,CSVGEVSNQPQHF,TGCAGCGTTGGGGAGGTAAGCAATCAGCCCCAGCATTTT
TRBV11-2,TRBD1,TRBJ1-2,-,CASSLTRTGDGYTF,TGTGCCAGCAGCTTAACTCGGACAGGGGATGGCTACACCTTC
TRBV11-2,TRBD1,TRBJ2-7,-,CASSTRQGGLLKADEQYF,TGTGCCAGCAGCACGAGACAGGGTGGTTTACTCAAAGCGGACGAGCAGTACTTC
TRBV2,TRBD1,TRBJ2-5,-,CASSRQGLGMETQYF,TGTGCCAGCAGTCGACAGGGATTGGGTATGGAGACCCAGTACTTC
TRBV15,-,TRBJ2-3,-,CATSRRQGTDTQYF,TGTGCCACCAGCAGAAGACAGGGCACAGATACGCAGTATTTT
TRBV9,TRBD1,TRBJ2-7,-,CASSYGTGEGYEQYF,TGTGCCAGCAGCTATGGGACAGGGGAGGGCTACGAGCAGTACTTC
TRBV19,-,TRBJ2-6,-,CASSKGSGANVLTF,TGTGCCAGTAGTAAGGGGTCTGGGGCCAACGTCCTGACTTTC
TRBV3-1/TRBV3-2,TRBD1,TRBJ1-4,-,CASSQQTGGGSEKLFF,TGTGCCAGCAGCCAGCAAACAGGGGGCGGTTCTGAAAAACTGTTTTTT
TRBV11-2,TRBD1,TRBJ2-1,-,CASRTRGLRGNEQFF,TGTGCCAGCAGGACCAGGGGGCTGAGGGGCAATGAGCAGTTCTTC
TRBV7-2,-,TRBJ2-5,-,CASSLFAGLLETQYF,TGTGCCAGCAGCTTATTCGCAGGGCTATTGGAGACCCAGTACTTC
TRBV7-6,-,TRBJ2-1,-,CASSRGGAEYNEQFF,TGTGCCAGCAGCCGGGGCGGGGCGGAGTACAATGAGCAGTTCTTC
TRBV7-9,-,TRBJ2-2,-,CASSLRTNTGELFF,TGTGCCAGCAGCTTACGTACGAACACCGGGGAGCTGTTTTTT
TRBV4-2,-,TRBJ2-1,once,CASSQGGDFFYNEQFF,TGTGCCAGCAGCCAAGGAGGGGACTTTTTCTACAATGAGCAGTTCTTC
TRBV7-9,TRBD2,TRBJ2-1,-,CASRGTSGHSYNEQFF,TGTGCCAGCAGGGGGACTAGCGGACACTCCTACAATGAGCAGTTCTTC
TRBV5-1,-,TRBJ2-6,-,CASSLDGLSGANVLTF,TGCGCCAGCAGCTTGGACGGACTCTCTGGGGCCAACGTCCTGACTTTC
TRBV6-5,-,TRBJ2-2,-,CASSPNRGGELFF,TGTGCCAGCAGCCCCAATCGGGGCGGGGAGCTGTTTTTT
TRBV19,TRBD2,TRBJ2-1,-,CASSIRRGGRNEQFF,TGTGCCAGTAGTATCCGGCGGGGGGGTCGAAATGAGCAGTTCTTC
TRBV24-1,-,TRBJ1-1,-,CATANGQNTEAFF,TGTGCCACCGCGAACGGACAGAACACTGAAGCTTTCTTT
TRBV12-3/TRBV12-4,-,TRBJ2-3,-,CASSFRGTQYF,TGTGCCAGCAGTTTTCGCGGTACGCAGTATTTT
TRBV5-1,-,TRBJ2-3,-,CASSLGDKADTQYF,TGCGCCAGCAGCTTGGGGGACAAGGCAGATACGCAGTATTTT
TRBV9,-,TRBJ1-1,-,CASSVAGFMNTEAFF,TGTGCCAGCAGCGTGGCGGGTTTCATGAACACTGAAGCTTTCTTT
TRBV11-2,TRBD2,TRBJ2-1,-,CASSPTGLAGREQFF,TGTGCCAGCAGCCCCACGGGACTAGCGGGAAGGGAGCAGTTCTTC
TRBV6-5,TRBD2,TRBJ2-1,-,CASSFGAGGGNEQFF,TGTGCCAGCAGTTTCGGAGCGGGAGGGGGGAATGAGCAGTTCTTC
TRBV7-2,TRBD1,TRBJ2-7,-,CASSAIPGQGVSEQYF,TGTGCCAGCAGCGCAATACCGGGACAGGGTGTTAGCGAGCAGTACTTC
TRBV12-5,-,TRBJ2-5,-,CASGKLKETQYF,TGTGCTAGTGGGAAGCTTAAAGAGACCCAGTACTTC
TRBV5-1,-,TRBJ1-3,-,CASSVGQPGNTIYF,TGCGCCAGCAGCGTTGGACAGCCTGGAAACACCATATATTTT
TRBV15,TRBD1,TRBJ1-1,-,CATSRGNRGNTEAFF,TGTGCCACCAGCAGAGGTAACAGGGGAAACACTGAAGCTTTCTTT
TRBV5-6,TRBD2,TRBJ2-3,once,CASSLFRTSGSGSTDTQYF,TGTGCCAGCAGCTTGTTTCGGACTAGCGGGAGTGGGAGCACAGATACGCAGTATTTT
TRBV6-5,TRBD1,TRBJ1-5,-,CASSAGTGQDQPQHF,TGTGCCAGCAGCGCCGGGACAGGGCAGGATCAGCCCCAGCATTTT
TRBV2,TRBD1,TRBJ2-1,-,CATTRDRGAWQDEQFF,TGTGCCACCACCAGGGACAGGGGAGCTTGGCAAGATGAGCAGTTCTTC
TRBV7-9,-,TRBJ2-1,-,CASSLESSGRSTYNEQFF,TGTGCCAGCAGCTTAGAGTCAAGTGGCAGGTCAACCTACAATGAGCAGTTCTTC
TRBV6-5,-,TRBJ2-1,-,CASSSWLARADEQFF,TGTGCCAGCAGTTCCTGGCTAGCCCGTGCGGATGAGCAGTTCTTC
TRBV5-1,-,TRBJ1-3,-,CASSLGDSYSGNTIYF,TGCGCCAGCAGCTTGGGCGACAGTTACTCTGGAAACACCATATATTTT
TRBV6-5,TRBD2,TRBJ2-2,-,CASRAGAGELFF,TGTGCCAGCAGAGCGGGGGCGGGGGAGCTGTTTTTT
TRBV6-4,TRBD1,TRBJ2-1,-,CASSDRGRQGDEQFF,TGTGCCAGCAGTGACAGAGGGCGACAGGGGGATGAGCAGTTCTTC
TRBV4-1,-,TRBJ2-7,-,CASSQVSSQGYEQYF,TGCGCCAGCAGCCAAGTAAGCTCTCAGGGTTACGAGCAGTACTTC
TRBV2,-,TRBJ1-2,many,CASSDEANYGYTF,TGTGCCAGCAGTGATGAGGCGAACTATGGCTACACCTTC
TRBV7-8,-,TRBJ2-5,-,CASSLGRVFRQETQYF,TGTGCCAGCAGCTTAGGGCGGGTGTTCCGCCAAGAGACCCAGTACTTC
TRBV27,TRBD1,TRBJ2-1,-,CASSSKGTGVYNEQFF,TGTGCCAGCAGTTCAAAGGGGACAGGGGTGTACAATGAGCAGTTCTTC
TRBV9,TRBD2,TRBJ2-5,-,CASSLTGGGPETQYF,TGTGCCAGCAGCCTCACCGGGGGGGGCCCAGAGACCCAGTACTTC
TRBV3-1/TRBV3-2,TRBD1,TRBJ1-2,-,CASSRQGLYGYTF,TGTGCCAGCAGCCGACAGGGACTCTATGGCTACACCTTC
TRBV14,TRBD2,TRBJ2-1,once,CASSQAAGGPYNEQFF,TGTGCCAGCAGCCAAGCGGCGGGGGGACCCTACAATGAGCAGTTCTTC
TRBV2,TRBD1,TRBJ2-4,-,CASSSRTGAGNIQYF,TGTGCCAGCAGTTCACGGACAGGGGCTGGAAACATTCAGTACTTC
TRBV19,TRBD2,TRBJ2-1,-,CASSIGLAGLWFF,TGTGCCAGTAGTATAGGGCTAGCGGGGTTATGGTTCTTC
TRBV5-4,TRBD2,TRBJ2-1,-,CASSFKGGGAGDEQFF,TGTGCCAGCAGCTTCAAAGGCGGGGGGGCTGGGGATGAGCAGTTCTTC
TRBV5-6,-,TRBJ2-4,-,CASSLMGRRTKNIQYF,TGTGCCAGCAGCCTGATGGGCCGTCGTACCAAAAACATTCAGTACTTC
TRBV25-1,TRBD2,TRBJ2-2,-,CASSGVSGSAGELFF,TGTGCCAGCAGTGGCGTTAGCGGGAGTGCCGGGGAGCTGTTTTTT
TRBV5-1,TRBD2,TRBJ2-5,-,CASSPTSGQETQYF,TGCGCCAGCAGCCCCACTAGCGGACAAGAGACCCAGTACTTC
TRBV5-6,TRBD1,TRBJ1-2,-,CASRSPHIGTGDGYTF,TGTGCCAGCAGGAGCCCGCATATAGGGACAGGCGATGGCTACACCTTC
TRBV6-5,TRBD1,TRBJ1-5,once,CASSRRGGQPQHF,TGTGCCAGCAGTAGAAGAGGGGGCCAGCCCCAGCATTTT
TRBV11-1,TRBD1,TRBJ1-2,-,CASSGDSPNYGYTF,TGTGCCAGCAGCGGGGACAGCCCTAACTATGGCTACACCTTC